These T cell receptor beta chains were read from a single sample in a study of T cells in Graves' hyperthyroidism and ophthalmopathy. TCRdb called the multiplex PCR reads again in MiXCR, with one record for every CDR3 protein. The repertoire has a few hundred thousand distinct CDR3 sequences, 15% to 18% of them found once; the top ten carry about a quarter. Sequencing input: blood. These receptors all stem from a woman between 18 and 30 years old with Graves' hyperthyroidism that later progressed to Graves' ophthalmopathy. Each CDR3 is given without its conserved first and last residue. Clone size, where shown, is once, few, many, or a class for clones that have expanded.

>12|TRBJ2-1|many|TRBV10-3
AISDRGGPWEQF
>9|TRBJ2-3|many|TRBV20-1
SAYSGNTQY
>13|TRBJ2-1|NA|TRBV11-2
ASRDSGSSYNEQF
>11|TRBJ1-3|many|TRBV18
ATTRDSGNTIY
>10|TRBJ2-2|many|TRBV7-2
ASSLDSGELF
>15|TRBJ2-3|many|TRBV11-2
ASSLSTGGASTDTQY
>15|TRBJ1-5|NA|TRBV19
ASSLGTVAAAYQPQH
>12|TRBJ2-7|many|TRBV6-2/TRBV6-3
ASSYSSDGYEQY
>13|TRBJ1-6|many|TRBV28
ASSLHTGNNSPLH
>13|TRBJ1-1|many|TRBV3-1
ASSQWPHRGGEAF
>13|TRBJ2-1|NA|TRBV11-3
ASSLGVANYNEQF
>14|TRBJ2-7|once|TRBV6-5
ASSYDPLDTTYEQY
>14|TRBJ2-7|few|TRBV7-3
ASSESEGEQPYEQY
>11|TRBJ2-5|NA|TRBV28
ASSSSTSGSAD
>12|TRBJ2-3|NA|TRBV24-1
ATSEGRGVDTQY
>12|TRBJ2-2|NA|TRBV7-9
ASSFRRENGELF
>14|TRBJ2-5|many|TRBV30
AWSARTSGSRETQY
>10|TRBJ2-7|few|TRBV20-1
SAEGLADEQY
>13|TRBJ2-3|many|TRBV28
ASSLFGGATDTQY
>13|TRBJ1-1|NA|TRBV6-5
ASSYAGAMNTEAF
>11|TRBJ2-2|once|TRBV9
ASSIGVAGELF
>11|TRBJ2-3|many|TRBV7-9
ASSLGLADTQY
>14|TRBJ2-1|NA|TRBV5-1
ASSPHRDRGINEQF
>15|TRBJ2-1|NA|TRBV9
ASSDGTSGSSYNEQF
>15|TRBJ2-7|NA|TRBV7-2
ASSFPLAGGHSYEQY
>13|TRBJ2-7|many|TRBV28
ASSYRQEYSYEQY
>12|TRBJ2-7|many|TRBV20-1
SVRPGRQGGEQY
>12|TRBJ1-1|many|TRBV29-1
SVAPTGADTEAF
>14|TRBJ1-2|NA|TRBV7-9
ASSSVPGQGGNGYT
>11|TRBJ2-1|many|TRBV30
AWKGQGMSEQF
>11|TRBJ1-1|many|TRBV12-3/TRBV12-4
ASSLGQGIEAF
>15|TRBJ2-7|many|TRBV28
ASSLWASGEARDEQY
>12|TRBJ1-6|few|TRBV3-1
ASSQFYQGSPLH
>15|TRBJ1-4|many|TRBV28
ASSLLGSLATNEKLF
>13|TRBJ2-6|NA|TRBV29-1
SALGGSYGANVLT
>14|TRBJ2-2|NA|TRBV6-1
ASSARGGANTGELF
>14|TRBJ2-3|many|TRBV14
ASSPWDRRVGDTQY
>12|TRBJ1-2|NA|TRBV19
ASSRTVANYGYT
>14|TRBJ2-1|many|TRBV5-1
ASSPLAVSSYNEQF
>13|TRBJ2-6|NA|TRBV2
ASSGGQPGANVLT
>14|TRBJ2-1|NA|TRBV3-1
ASSQPGLSSCNEQF
>10|TRBJ2-2|many|TRBV18
ASSPSTGELF
>14|TRBJ2-2|few|TRBV20-1
SAPRVGRSNTGELF
>13|TRBJ2-1|NA|TRBV4-3
ASSQGTSGFNEQF
>10|TRBJ2-5|many|TRBV2
ASSKEQETQY
>13|TRBJ2-7|few|TRBV5-4
ASSFIAGGSYEQY
>11|TRBJ2-5|many|TRBV27
ATRTEGQETQY
>12|TRBJ2-1|NA|TRBV29-1
SVVSGLAGNEQF